One sample yielded the 11 T cell receptor beta chains listed below, sequenced in a study of T cell responses to AZD1222 COVID-19 vaccine. Method: immunoSEQ multiplex PCR; TCRdb's copy keeps in-frame clones and lacks some. Of around 130,000 clones in the sample, 86% were seen once. Material: peripheral blood, obtained 28 days after the second AZD1222 dose. These receptors all stem from an adult who received the AZD1222 COVID-19 vaccine.

This chain links TRBV27 with TRBJ2-7; 9 bases map to TRBD1. The CDR3 is 15 residues long. Germline CDR1 is MNHEY and CDR2 is SMNVEV (reference sequence). Trimming at V came to 4 bases and at J to 3 bases, leaving 7 bases not matched to a gene. This CDR3 is CASSSWGTGHYEQYF. In DNA, the CDR3 is TGTGCCAGCAGTTCCTGGGGGACAGGGCACTACGAGCAGTACTTC.

V is TRBV5-1 and J is TRBJ1-1; TRBD1 agrees at 9 bases. Germline CDR1 is SGHRS and CDR2 is YFSETQ. The CDR3 extends over 14 amino acids. Losses at the gene ends were 3 bases for V and 10 bases for J; bases not matched to a gene: 10. CDR3 residues: CASSSSQGARAAFF. In DNA form, the CDR3 reads TGCGCCAGCAGCTCCTCACAGGGGGCGAGGGCAGCTTTCTTT.

The rearrangement joins TRBV28 to TRBJ2-3; D is undetermined. The CDR3 sequence is 12 residues long. V shed 5 bases and J shed 4 bases, with 7 bases lying between them. Germline loops: CDR1 MDHEN, CDR2 SYDVKM. The CDR3: CASSETADTQYF. The CDR3 DNA is TGTGCCAGCAGTGAGACTGCAGATACGCAGTATTTT. The complete variable domain, with remaining parts taken from reference TRBV28 and TRBJ2-3, reads DVKVTQSSRYLVKRTGEKVFLECVQDMDHENMFWYRQDPGLGLRLIYFSYDVKMKEKGDIPEGYSVSREKKERFSLILESASTNQTSMYLCASSETADTQYFGPGTRLTVL.

The chain employs TRBV4-2 and TRBJ2-1; weak D call: TRBD2 (6 bases). In germline, CDR1 is LGHNA, CDR2 YNFKEQ. This CDR3 has 13 residues. The V gene lost 0 bases and the J gene lost 10 bases, with 10 bases spanning the gap. CDR3 nucleotides: TGTGCCAGCAGCCAAGAGGCCGGAGGGGAGCAGTTCTTC. Translation gives CASSQEAGGEQFF.

The chain couples TRBV3-1 (or the pseudogene TRBV3-2) to TRBJ1-1, with D perhaps TRBD1 (6 bases). The CDR3 has 16 residues. Germline V gene sequence: CDR1 LGHDT, CDR2 YNNKEL (reference sequence). Between the trimmed V and J ends, which lost 7 bases and 1 base, there was a span of 19 bases. The CDR3 protein is CASTATGLSKNTEAFF. The DNA of the CDR3 is TGTGCCAGCACCGCCACAGGGCTATCAAAGAACACTGAAGCTTTCTTT.

The genes are TRBV2 and TRBJ1-5; D possibly corresponds to TRBD1 (5 bases). V was pared by 7 bases and J by 8 bases, with 15 bases between. In germline, CDR1 is SNHLY, CDR2 FYNNEI. This CDR3 has 13 amino acids. In nucleotides, the CDR3 is TGTGCCAGCAATGATCAGGGCCTGGAGCCCCAGCATTTT. It codes for CASNDQGLEPQHF.

The chain recombines TRBV6-5 with TRBJ2-5; D is uncertain. The CDR3 loop spans 15 amino acids. The germline V gene has CDR1 MNHEY and CDR2 SVGAGI. V gave up 6 bases and J gave up 1 base, with 15 bases separating them. CDR3 amino acids: CASRRTGVAQETQYF. CDR3 nucleotides: TGTGCCAGCAGGAGAACTGGTGTCGCCCAAGAGACCCAGTACTTC.

The chain joins TRBV6-5 to TRBJ1-1, with 7 bases aligning to TRBD1. Germline V gives CDR1 MNHEY, CDR2 SVGAGI. Trimming removed 4 bases from V and 7 bases from J; junction bases left unmatched: 9. The CDR3 sequence is 14 residues long. Here the CDR3 DNA reads TGTGCCAGCAGTTTCTCGATTGGGACAGTTGAAGCTTTCTTT. It specifies CASSFSIGTVEAFF.

This clone was recorded once. This chain links TRBV3-1 (or the pseudogene TRBV3-2) with TRBJ1-6; the D is unclear. This CDR3 is 13 amino acids long. The germline V and J ends were trimmed by 2 bases and 7 bases, with 6 bases remaining between them. Germline lookup yields CDR1 LGHDT and CDR2 YNNKEL (reference sequence). Written as DNA, the CDR3 is TGTGCCAGCAGCCAAAATTCAAATTCACCCCTCCACTTT. Amino acid sequence: CASSQNSNSPLHF.

The V and J genes are TRBV2 and TRBJ1-4; TRBD1 matches at 7 bases. Losses at the gene ends were 6 bases for V and 4 bases for J; bases not matched to a gene: 5. This CDR3 contains 14 residues. Germline CDR1 and CDR2: SNHLY and FYNNEI. The CDR3 DNA sequence: TGTGCCAGCAGAGCGGGACAGCTTAATGAAAAACTGTTTTTT. It specifies CASRAGQLNEKLFF.

The chain is built from TRBV4-1 and TRBJ2-2; D is uncertain. V was clipped by 7 bases and J by 3 bases, with 15 bases between them. Germline V gene lookup returns CDR1 MGHRA and CDR2 YSYEKL. The CDR3 covers 15 residues. The CDR3 DNA follows: TGCGCCAGCACGTCCCAACGATGGGACACCGGGGAGCTGTTTTTT. It is translated as CASTSQRWDTGELFF.